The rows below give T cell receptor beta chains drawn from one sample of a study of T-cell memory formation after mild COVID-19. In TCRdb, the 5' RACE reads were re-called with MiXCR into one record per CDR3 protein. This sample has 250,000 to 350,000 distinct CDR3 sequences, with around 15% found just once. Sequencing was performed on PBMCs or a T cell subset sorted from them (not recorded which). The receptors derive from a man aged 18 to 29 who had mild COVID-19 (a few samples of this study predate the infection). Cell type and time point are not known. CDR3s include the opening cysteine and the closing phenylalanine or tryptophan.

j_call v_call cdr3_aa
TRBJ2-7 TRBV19 CASSLTPGQAYEQYF
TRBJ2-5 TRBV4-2 CASSQEVGGTQYF
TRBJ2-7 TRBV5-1 CASSLWSSGSYEQYF
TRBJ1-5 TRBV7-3 CASSPGRGVGQPQHF
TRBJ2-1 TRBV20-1 CSAREAGANEQFF
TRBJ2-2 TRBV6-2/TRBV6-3 CASSRGDRGLTGELFF
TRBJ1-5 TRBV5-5 CASSETSNQPQHF
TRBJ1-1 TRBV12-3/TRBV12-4 CASMSYRADHRTEAFF
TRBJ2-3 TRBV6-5 CASRRLTGAGDTQYF
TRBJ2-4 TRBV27 CASSGLAGLAKNIQYF
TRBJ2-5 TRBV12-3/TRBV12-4 CASSRLAEETQYF